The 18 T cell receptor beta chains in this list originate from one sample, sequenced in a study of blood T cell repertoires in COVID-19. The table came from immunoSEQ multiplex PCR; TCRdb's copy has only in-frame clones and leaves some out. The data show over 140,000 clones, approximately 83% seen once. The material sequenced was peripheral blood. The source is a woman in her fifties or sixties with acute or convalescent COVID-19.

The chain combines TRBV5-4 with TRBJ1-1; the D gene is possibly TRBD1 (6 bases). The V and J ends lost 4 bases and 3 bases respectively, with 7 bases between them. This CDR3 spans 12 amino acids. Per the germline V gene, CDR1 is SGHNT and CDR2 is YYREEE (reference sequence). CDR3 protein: CASSRQDTEAFF. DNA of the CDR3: TGTGCCAGCAGCCGACAGGACACTGAAGCTTTCTTT.

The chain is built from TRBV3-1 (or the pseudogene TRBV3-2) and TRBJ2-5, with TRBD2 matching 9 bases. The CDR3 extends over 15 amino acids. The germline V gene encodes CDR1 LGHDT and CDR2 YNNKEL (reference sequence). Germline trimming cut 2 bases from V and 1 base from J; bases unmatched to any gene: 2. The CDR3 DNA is TGTGCCAGCAGCCAATGGCGGGAGGGCCAAGAGACCCAGTACTTC. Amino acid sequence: CASSQWREGQETQYF.

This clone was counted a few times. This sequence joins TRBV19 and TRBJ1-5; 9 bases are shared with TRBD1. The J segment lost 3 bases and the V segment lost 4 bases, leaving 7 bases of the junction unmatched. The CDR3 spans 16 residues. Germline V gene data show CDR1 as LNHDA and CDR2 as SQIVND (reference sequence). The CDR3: CASSTWTGETNQPQHF. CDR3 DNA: TGTGCCAGTAGTACCTGGACAGGGGAAACCAATCAGCCCCAGCATTTT.

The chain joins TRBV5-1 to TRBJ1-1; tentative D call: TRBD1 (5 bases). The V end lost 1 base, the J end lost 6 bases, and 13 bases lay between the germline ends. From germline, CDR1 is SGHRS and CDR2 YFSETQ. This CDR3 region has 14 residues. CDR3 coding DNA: TGCGCCAGCAGCTTGACGGGGGTTAGGTCTGAAGCTTTCTTT. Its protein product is CASSLTGVRSEAFF.

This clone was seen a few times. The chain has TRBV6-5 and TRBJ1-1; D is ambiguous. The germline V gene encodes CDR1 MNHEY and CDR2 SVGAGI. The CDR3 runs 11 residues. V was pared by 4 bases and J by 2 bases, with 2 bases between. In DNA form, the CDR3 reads TGTGCCAGCAGTTCTAACACTGAAGCTTTCTTT. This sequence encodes CASSSNTEAFF.

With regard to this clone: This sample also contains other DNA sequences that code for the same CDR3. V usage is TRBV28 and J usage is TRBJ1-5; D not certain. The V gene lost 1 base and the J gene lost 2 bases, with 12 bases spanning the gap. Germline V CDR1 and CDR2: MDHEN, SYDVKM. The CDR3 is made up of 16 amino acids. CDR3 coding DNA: TGTGCCAGCAGTTTATATCGGAGGGTGGGCAATCAGCCCCAGCATTTT. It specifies CASSLYRRVGNQPQHF.

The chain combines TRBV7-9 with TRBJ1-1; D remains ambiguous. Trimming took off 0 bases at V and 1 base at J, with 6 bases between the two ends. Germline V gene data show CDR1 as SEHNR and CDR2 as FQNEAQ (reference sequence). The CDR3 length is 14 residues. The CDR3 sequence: CASSLAWPNTEAFF. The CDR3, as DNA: TGTGCCAGCAGCTTAGCCTGGCCGAACACTGAAGCTTTCTTT.

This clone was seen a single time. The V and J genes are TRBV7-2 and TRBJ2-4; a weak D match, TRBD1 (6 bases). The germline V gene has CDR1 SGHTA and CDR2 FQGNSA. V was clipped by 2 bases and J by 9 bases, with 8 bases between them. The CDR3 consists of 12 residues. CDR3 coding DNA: TGTGCCAGCAGCTTACTAGGGGGCATTCAGTACTTC. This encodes CASSLLGGIQYF.

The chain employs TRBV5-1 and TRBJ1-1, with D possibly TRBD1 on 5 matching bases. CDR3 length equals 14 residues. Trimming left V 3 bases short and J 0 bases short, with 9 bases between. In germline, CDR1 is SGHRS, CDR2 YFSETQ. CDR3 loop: CASSSTAMNTEAFF. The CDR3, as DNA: TGCGCCAGCAGCTCGACAGCCATGAACACTGAAGCTTTCTTT.

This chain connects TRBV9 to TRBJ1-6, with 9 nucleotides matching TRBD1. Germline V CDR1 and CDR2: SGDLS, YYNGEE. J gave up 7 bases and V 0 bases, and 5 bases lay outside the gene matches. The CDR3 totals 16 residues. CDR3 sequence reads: CASSVGDRATNSPLHF. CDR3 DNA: TGTGCCAGCAGCGTAGGGGACAGGGCGACAAATTCACCCCTCCACTTT.

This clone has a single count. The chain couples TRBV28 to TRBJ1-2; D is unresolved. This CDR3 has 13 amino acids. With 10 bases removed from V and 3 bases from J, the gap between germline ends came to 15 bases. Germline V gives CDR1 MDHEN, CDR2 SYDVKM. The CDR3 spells CATNRFDHYGYTF. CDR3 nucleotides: TGTGCCACCAACAGATTTGATCACTATGGCTACACCTTC.

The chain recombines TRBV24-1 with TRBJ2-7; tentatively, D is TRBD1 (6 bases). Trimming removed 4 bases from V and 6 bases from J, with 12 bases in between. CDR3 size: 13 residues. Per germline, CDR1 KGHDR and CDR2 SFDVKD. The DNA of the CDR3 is TGTGCCACCAGTGAACCTACAGGGAGCGAGCAGTACTTC. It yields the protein CATSEPTGSEQYF.

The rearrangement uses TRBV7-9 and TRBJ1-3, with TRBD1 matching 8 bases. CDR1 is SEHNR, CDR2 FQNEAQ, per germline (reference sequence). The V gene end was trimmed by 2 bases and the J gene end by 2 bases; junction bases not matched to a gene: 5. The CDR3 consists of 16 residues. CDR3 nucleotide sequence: TGTGCCAGCAGCTTACACTCAGGGGGCGCTGGAAACACCATATATTTT. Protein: CASSLHSGGAGNTIYF.

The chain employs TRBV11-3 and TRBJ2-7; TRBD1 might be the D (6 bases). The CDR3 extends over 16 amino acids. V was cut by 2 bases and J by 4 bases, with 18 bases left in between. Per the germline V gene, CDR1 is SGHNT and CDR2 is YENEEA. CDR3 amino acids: CASSLNTVGQRYEQYF. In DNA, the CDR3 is TGTGCCAGCAGCTTAAATACGGTGGGACAACGGTACGAGCAGTACTTC.

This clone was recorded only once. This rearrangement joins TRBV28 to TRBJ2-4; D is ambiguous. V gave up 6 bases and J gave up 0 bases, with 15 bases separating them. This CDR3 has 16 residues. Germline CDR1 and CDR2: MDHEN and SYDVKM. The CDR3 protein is CASSPADAVAKNIQYF. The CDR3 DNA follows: TGTGCCAGCAGCCCGGCGGATGCGGTAGCCAAAAACATTCAGTACTTC.

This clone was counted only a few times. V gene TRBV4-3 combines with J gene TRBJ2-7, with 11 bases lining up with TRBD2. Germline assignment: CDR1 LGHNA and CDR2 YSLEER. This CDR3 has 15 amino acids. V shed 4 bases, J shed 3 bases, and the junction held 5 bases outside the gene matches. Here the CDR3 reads CASSLGTSGRYEQYF. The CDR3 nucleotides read TGCGCCAGCAGCCTCGGGACTAGCGGTCGCTACGAGCAGTACTTC.

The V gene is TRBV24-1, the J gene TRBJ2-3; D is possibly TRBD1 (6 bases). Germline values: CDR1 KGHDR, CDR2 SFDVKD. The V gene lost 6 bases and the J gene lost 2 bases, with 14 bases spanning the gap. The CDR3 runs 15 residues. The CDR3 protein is CATSPDSGLTDTQYF. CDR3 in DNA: TGTGCCACCAGTCCGGACAGTGGACTCACAGATACGCAGTATTTT.

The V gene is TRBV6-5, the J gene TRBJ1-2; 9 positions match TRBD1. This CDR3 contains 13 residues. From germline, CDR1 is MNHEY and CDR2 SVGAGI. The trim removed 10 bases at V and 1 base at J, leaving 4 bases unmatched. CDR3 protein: CATRDRVNYGYTF. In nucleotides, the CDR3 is TGTGCCACCCGGGACAGGGTTAACTATGGCTACACCTTC.